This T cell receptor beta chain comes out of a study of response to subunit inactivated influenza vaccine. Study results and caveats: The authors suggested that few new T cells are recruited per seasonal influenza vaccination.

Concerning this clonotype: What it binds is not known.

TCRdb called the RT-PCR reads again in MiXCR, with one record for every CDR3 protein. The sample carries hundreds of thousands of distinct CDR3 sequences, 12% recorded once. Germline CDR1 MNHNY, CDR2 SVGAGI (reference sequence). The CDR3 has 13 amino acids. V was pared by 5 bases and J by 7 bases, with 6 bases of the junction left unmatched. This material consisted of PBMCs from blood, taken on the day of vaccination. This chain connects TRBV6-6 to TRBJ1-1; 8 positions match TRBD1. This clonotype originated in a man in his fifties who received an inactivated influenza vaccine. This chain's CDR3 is CASSPPQGGEAFF. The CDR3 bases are TGTGCCAGCAGTCCTCCACAGGGGGGTGAAGCTTTCTTT.